This is a list of T cell receptor beta chains from one sample in a study of metastatic and nonmetastatic thyroid tumors. TCRdb reanalyzed the PCR reads via MiXCR. The sample has tens of thousands of clones; 25% to 30% are singletons. Sample: blood. The receptors stem from a female donor with papillary thyroid cancer or a benign thyroid nodule (not recorded which). Some clones in this sample may be carry-over from other donors' samples. Each CDR3 is given with its conserved first and last residue. The order of the fields is CDR3 protein, V gene, J gene.

cdr3_aa: CASRPGQGGSEAFF
v_call: TRBV12-3/TRBV12-4
j_call: TRBJ1-1

cdr3_aa: CASSSGNQPQHF
v_call: TRBV27
j_call: TRBJ1-5

cdr3_aa: CASRTGGTGNTIYF
v_call: TRBV7-2
j_call: TRBJ1-3

cdr3_aa: CASIESVQETQYF
v_call: TRBV2
j_call: TRBJ2-5

cdr3_aa: CASSPGQNTEAFF
v_call: TRBV18
j_call: TRBJ1-1

cdr3_aa: CASSSNMNTEAFF
v_call: TRBV19
j_call: TRBJ1-1

cdr3_aa: CASSEGQRNSPLHF
v_call: TRBV19
j_call: TRBJ1-6

cdr3_aa: CASKRLADYEQYF
v_call: TRBV5-1
j_call: TRBJ2-7

cdr3_aa: CASKDVDNSPLHF
v_call: TRBV25-1
j_call: TRBJ1-6

cdr3_aa: CASSPSGASTDTQYF
v_call: TRBV18
j_call: TRBJ2-3

cdr3_aa: CASSPNGGRWDTQYF
v_call: TRBV7-3
j_call: TRBJ2-3

cdr3_aa: CASSPSLAGGPSHPVF
v_call: TRBV4-2
j_call: TRBJ2-7

cdr3_aa: CAWRDAGEQYF
v_call: TRBV30
j_call: TRBJ2-7

cdr3_aa: CASSQAAGTTNTGELFF
v_call: TRBV4-2
j_call: TRBJ2-2

cdr3_aa: CASSPGQGSSNSPLHF
v_call: TRBV5-4
j_call: TRBJ1-6

cdr3_aa: CASSFRIGYSYEQYF
v_call: TRBV28
j_call: TRBJ2-7

cdr3_aa: CASMRVGPLTDTQYF
v_call: TRBV6-1
j_call: TRBJ2-3

cdr3_aa: CASSLAIGTDTQYF
v_call: TRBV27
j_call: TRBJ2-3

cdr3_aa: CASSTGLAGTDTQYF
v_call: TRBV19
j_call: TRBJ2-3

cdr3_aa: CASSWDRSYGEQFF
v_call: TRBV2
j_call: TRBJ2-1

cdr3_aa: CASSVVTGVPHSYEQYF
v_call: TRBV2
j_call: TRBJ2-7

cdr3_aa: CASSSTTGAVGNTIYF
v_call: TRBV5-1
j_call: TRBJ1-3

cdr3_aa: CAISTRDYSNEQFF
v_call: TRBV10-3
j_call: TRBJ2-1

cdr3_aa: CASSYPLSDHPRNTIYF
v_call: TRBV6-2/TRBV6-3
j_call: TRBJ1-3

cdr3_aa: CASSSGQEIANTGELFF
v_call: TRBV6-1
j_call: TRBJ2-2

cdr3_aa: CASSSRRLNTEAFF
v_call: TRBV6-9
j_call: TRBJ1-1

cdr3_aa: CASSLSFSGGNTGELFF
v_call: TRBV4-2
j_call: TRBJ2-2

cdr3_aa: CASSYGLAGAREQFF
v_call: TRBV6-2/TRBV6-3
j_call: TRBJ2-1

cdr3_aa: CASSSGATFDGYTF
v_call: TRBV7-9
j_call: TRBJ1-2

cdr3_aa: CASSERAGNQPQHF
v_call: TRBV6-1
j_call: TRBJ1-5

cdr3_aa: CASSSGTDNYGYTF
v_call: TRBV5-6
j_call: TRBJ1-2

cdr3_aa: CASGAGGLTDTQYF
v_call: TRBV5-1
j_call: TRBJ2-3

cdr3_aa: CASRGAGGEAGEQFF
v_call: TRBV2
j_call: TRBJ2-1

cdr3_aa: CSASSGHKQETQYF
v_call: TRBV20-1
j_call: TRBJ2-5

cdr3_aa: CASSQEWGTEAFF
v_call: TRBV7-3
j_call: TRBJ1-1

cdr3_aa: CASSPQRGGRETQYF
v_call: TRBV28
j_call: TRBJ2-5

cdr3_aa: CASTQGGSPLHF
v_call: TRBV5-4
j_call: TRBJ1-6

cdr3_aa: CASSPTAGGLNEQYF
v_call: TRBV3-1
j_call: TRBJ2-7

cdr3_aa: CASSLVREAGELFF
v_call: TRBV11-2
j_call: TRBJ2-2

cdr3_aa: CASSLGALNEQFF
v_call: TRBV11-2
j_call: TRBJ2-1

cdr3_aa: CASRRSGTTSTDTQYF
v_call: TRBV14
j_call: TRBJ2-3

cdr3_aa: CASSQGGANVLTF
v_call: TRBV3-1
j_call: TRBJ2-6

cdr3_aa: CASSLRSGETQYF
v_call: TRBV5-6
j_call: TRBJ2-5

cdr3_aa: CASSRYLNTEAFF
v_call: TRBV27
j_call: TRBJ1-1

cdr3_aa: CASSSQGTGANVLTF
v_call: TRBV5-1
j_call: TRBJ2-6

cdr3_aa: CASSHPRRAVGETQYF
v_call: TRBV12-3/TRBV12-4
j_call: TRBJ2-5

cdr3_aa: CASSYGGEQFF
v_call: TRBV6-6
j_call: TRBJ2-1

cdr3_aa: CASKIKNSNQPQHF
v_call: TRBV19
j_call: TRBJ1-5

cdr3_aa: CASSRRAQPKQYF
v_call: TRBV2
j_call: TRBJ2-7

cdr3_aa: CASSQGLAAYNEQFF
v_call: TRBV6-1
j_call: TRBJ2-1

cdr3_aa: CSATHDRVFQPQHF
v_call: TRBV20-1
j_call: TRBJ1-5

cdr3_aa: CASSGPGSSETQYF
v_call: TRBV7-7
j_call: TRBJ2-5

cdr3_aa: CASILGLCNQPQHF
v_call: TRBV5-6
j_call: TRBJ1-5

cdr3_aa: CASSLGQGGDTQYF
v_call: TRBV7-9
j_call: TRBJ2-3

cdr3_aa: CASSDVRSSSYNSPLHF
v_call: TRBV6-1
j_call: TRBJ1-6

cdr3_aa: CASSLAGDTGELFF
v_call: TRBV11-3
j_call: TRBJ2-2

cdr3_aa: CASRRQAGGETQYF
v_call: TRBV2
j_call: TRBJ2-5